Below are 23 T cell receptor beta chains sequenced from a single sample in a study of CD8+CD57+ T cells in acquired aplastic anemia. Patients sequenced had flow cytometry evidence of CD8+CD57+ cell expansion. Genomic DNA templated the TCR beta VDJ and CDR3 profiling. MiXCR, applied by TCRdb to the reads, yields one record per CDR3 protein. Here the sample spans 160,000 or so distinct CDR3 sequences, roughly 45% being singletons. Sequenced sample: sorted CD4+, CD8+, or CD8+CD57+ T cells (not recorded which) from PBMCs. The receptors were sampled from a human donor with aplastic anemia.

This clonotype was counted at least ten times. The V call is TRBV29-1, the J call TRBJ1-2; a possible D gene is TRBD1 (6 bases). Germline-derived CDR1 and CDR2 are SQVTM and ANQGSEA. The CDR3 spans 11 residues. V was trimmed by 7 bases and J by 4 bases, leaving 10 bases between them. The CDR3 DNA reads TGCAGCGCACAGGGTTCCTATGGCTACACCTTC. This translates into CSAQGSYGYTF. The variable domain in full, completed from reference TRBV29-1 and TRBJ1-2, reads SAVISQKPSRDICQRGTSLTIQCQVDSQVTMMFWYRQQPGQSLTLIATANQGSEATYESGFVIDKFPISRPNLTFSTLTVSNMSPEDSSIYLCSAQGSYGYTFGSGTRLTVV.

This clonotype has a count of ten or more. In nucleotides, the CDR3 is TGTGCCAGCAGCGCGACTAGCGGGAGGGTTGGTCGGACCCAGTACTTC. As protein: CASSATSGRVGRTQYF. The chain employs TRBV11-3 and TRBJ2-5, with TRBD2 matching over 14 bases. This CDR3 is 16 amino acids long. The germline CDR1 and CDR2 sequences are SGHNT and YENEEA. V was pared by 5 bases and J by 7 bases, with 9 bases of the junction left unmatched.

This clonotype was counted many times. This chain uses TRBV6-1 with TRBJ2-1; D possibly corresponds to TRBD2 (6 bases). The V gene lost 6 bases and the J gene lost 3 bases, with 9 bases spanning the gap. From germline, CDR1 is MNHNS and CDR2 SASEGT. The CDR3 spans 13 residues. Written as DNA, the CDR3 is TGTGCCAGCAGCGAGACTAGCTACAATGAGCAGTTCTTC. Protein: CASSETSYNEQFF.

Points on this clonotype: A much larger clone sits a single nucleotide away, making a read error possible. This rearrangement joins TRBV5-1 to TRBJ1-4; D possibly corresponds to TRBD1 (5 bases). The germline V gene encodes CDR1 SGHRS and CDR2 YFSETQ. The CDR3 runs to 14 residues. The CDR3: CASSFGQGGEELFF. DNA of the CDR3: TGCGCCAGCAGCTTCGGGCAGGGTGGTGAAGAACTGTTTTTT.

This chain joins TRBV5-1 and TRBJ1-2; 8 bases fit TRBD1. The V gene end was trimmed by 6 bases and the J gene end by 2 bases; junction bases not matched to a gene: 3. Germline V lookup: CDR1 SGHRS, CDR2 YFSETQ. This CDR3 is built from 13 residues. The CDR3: CASTPGGNYGYTF. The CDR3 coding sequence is TGCGCCAGCACCCCAGGGGGCAACTATGGCTACACCTTC.

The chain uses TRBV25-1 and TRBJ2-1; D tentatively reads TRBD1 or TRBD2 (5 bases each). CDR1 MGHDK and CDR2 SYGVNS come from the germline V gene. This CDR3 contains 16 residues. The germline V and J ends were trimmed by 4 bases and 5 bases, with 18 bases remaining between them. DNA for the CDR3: TGTGCCAGCAGTGGAGGTGTCAAGGGACCAAACAATGAGCAGTTCTTC. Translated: CASSGGVKGPNNEQFF.

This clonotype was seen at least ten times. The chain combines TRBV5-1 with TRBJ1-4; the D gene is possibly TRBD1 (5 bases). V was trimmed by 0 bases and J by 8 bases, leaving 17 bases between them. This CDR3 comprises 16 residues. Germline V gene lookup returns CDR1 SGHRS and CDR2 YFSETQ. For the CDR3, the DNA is TGCGCCAGCAGCTTGGTTGGTGGTCAGGGCAGCGAAAAACTGTTTTTT. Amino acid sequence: CASSLVGGQGSEKLFF.

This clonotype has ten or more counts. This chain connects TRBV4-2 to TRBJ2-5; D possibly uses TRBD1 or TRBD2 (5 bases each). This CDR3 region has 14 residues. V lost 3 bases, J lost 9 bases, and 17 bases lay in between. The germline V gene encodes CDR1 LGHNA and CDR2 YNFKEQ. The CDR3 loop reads CASSQDLGEGAQYF. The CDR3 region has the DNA TGTGCCAGCAGCCAGGACTTAGGGGAAGGGGCCCAGTACTTC.

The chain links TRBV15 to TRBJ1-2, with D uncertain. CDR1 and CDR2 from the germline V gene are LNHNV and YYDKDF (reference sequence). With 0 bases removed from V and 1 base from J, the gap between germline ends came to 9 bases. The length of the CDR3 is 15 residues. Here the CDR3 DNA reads TGTGCCACCAGCAGAGATCTTTCGGATAACTATGGCTACACCTTC. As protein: CATSRDLSDNYGYTF.

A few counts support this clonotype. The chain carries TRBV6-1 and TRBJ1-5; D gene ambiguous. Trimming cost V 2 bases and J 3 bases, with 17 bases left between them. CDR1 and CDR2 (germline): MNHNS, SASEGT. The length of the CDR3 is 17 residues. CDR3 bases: TGTGCCAGCAGTGAATTTTCGTCGGTAGGAATCAATCAGCCCCAGCATTTT. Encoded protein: CASSEFSSVGINQPQHF.

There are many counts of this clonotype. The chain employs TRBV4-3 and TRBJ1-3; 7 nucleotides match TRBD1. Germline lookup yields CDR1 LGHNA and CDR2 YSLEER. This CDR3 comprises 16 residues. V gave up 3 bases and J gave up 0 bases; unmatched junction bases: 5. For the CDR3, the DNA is TGCGCCAGCAGCCAGGACAGGTCGTTCTCTGGAAACACCATATATTTT. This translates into CASSQDRSFSGNTIYF.

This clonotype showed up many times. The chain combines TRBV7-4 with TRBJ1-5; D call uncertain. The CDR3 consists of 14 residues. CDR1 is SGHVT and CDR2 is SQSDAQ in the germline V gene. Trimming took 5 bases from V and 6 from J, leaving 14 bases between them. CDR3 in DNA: TGTGCCAGCAGCAGGCGGTCAATCAGTCAGCCCCAGCATTTT. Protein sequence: CASSRRSISQPQHF.

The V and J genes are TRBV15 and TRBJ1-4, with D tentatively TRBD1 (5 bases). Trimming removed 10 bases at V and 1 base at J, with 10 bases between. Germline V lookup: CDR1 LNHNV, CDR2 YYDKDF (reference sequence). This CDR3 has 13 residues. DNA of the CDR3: TGTGCCATTCCGGGGGGAACTAATGAAAAACTGTTTTTT. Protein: CAIPGGTNEKLFF. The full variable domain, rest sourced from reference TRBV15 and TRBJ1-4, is DAMVIQNPRYQVTQFGKPVTLSCSQTLNHNVMYWYQQKSSQAPKLLFHYYDKDFNNEADTPDNFQSRRPNTSFCFLDIRSPGLGDTAMYLCAIPGGTNEKLFFGSGTQLSVL.

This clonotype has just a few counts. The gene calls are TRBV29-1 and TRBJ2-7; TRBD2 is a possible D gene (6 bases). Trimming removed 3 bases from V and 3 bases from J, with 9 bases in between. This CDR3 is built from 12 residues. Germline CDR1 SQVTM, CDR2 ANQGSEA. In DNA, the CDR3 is TGCAGCGTTGACCCGGGAGACTACGAGCAGTACGTC. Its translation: CSVDPGDYEQYV.

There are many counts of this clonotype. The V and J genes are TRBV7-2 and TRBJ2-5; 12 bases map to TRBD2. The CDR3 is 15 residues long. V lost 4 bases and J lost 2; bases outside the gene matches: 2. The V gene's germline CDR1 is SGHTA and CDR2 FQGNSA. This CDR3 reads CASSSSGRGQETQYF. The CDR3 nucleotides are TGTGCCAGCAGCTCTAGCGGGAGGGGTCAAGAGACCCAGTACTTC.

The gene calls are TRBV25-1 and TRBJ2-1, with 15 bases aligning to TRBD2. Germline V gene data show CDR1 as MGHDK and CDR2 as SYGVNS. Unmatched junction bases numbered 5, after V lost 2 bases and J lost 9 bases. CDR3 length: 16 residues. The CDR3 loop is CASSENGLAGGREQFF. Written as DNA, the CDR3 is TGTGCCAGCAGTGAAAACGGACTAGCGGGAGGGCGTGAGCAGTTCTTC. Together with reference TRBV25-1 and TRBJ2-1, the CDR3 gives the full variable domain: EADIYQTPRYLVIGTGKKITLECSQTMGHDKMYWYQQDPGMELHLIHYSYGVNSTEKGDLSSESTVSRIRTEHFPLTLESARPSHTSQYLCASSENGLAGGREQFFGPGTRLTVL.

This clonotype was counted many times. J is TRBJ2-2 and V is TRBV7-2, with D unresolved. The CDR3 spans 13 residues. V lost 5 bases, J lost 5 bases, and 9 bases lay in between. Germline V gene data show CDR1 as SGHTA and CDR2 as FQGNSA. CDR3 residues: CASSPQQTGELFF. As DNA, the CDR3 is TGTGCCAGCAGCCCACAGCAGACCGGGGAGCTGTTTTTT.

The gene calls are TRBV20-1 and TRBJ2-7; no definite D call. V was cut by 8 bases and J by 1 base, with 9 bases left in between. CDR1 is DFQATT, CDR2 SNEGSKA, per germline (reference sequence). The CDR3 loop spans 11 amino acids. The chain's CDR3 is CSYGRSYEQYV. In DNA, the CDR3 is TGCAGTTACGGCAGATCCTACGAGCAGTACGTC.

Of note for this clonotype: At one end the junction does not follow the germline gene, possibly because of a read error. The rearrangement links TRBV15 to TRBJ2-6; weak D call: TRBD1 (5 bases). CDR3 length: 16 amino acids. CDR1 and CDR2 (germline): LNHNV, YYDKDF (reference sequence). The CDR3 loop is CATSREFLSGADVLTF. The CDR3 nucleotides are TGTGCCACCAGCAGAGAGTTTCTTTCTGGGGCCGACGTCCTGACTTTC. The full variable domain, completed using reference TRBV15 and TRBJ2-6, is DAMVIQNPRYQVTQFGKPVTLSCSQTLNHNVMYWYQQKSSQAPKLLFHYYDKDFNNEADTPDNFQSRRPNTSFCFLDIRSPGLGDTAMYLCATSREFLSGADVLTFGAGSRLTVL.

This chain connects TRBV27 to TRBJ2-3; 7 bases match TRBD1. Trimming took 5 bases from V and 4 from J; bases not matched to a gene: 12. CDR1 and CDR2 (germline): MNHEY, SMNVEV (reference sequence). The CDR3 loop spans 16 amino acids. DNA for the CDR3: TGTGCCAGCAGTCCAATAGCGAGGGGGCCCCCAGATACGCAGTATTTT. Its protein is CASSPIARGPPDTQYF.

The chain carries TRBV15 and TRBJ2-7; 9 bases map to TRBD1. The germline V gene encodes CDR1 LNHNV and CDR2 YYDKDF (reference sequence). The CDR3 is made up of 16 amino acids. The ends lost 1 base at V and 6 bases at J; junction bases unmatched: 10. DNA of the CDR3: TGTGCCACCAGCAGAGGTTTGGGACAGGGTGGTCTCGAGCAGTACTTC. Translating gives CATSRGLGQGGLEQYF.

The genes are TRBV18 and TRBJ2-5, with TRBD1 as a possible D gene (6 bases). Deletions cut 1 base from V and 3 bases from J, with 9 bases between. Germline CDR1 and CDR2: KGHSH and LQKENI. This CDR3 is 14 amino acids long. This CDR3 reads CASSPQAGEETQYF. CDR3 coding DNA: TGTGCCAGCTCACCACAGGCAGGGGAAGAGACCCAGTACTTC.

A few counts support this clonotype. This chain's CDR3 is CASSISVYNSPLHF. In nucleotides, the CDR3 is TGTGCCAGCAGCATCAGCGTCTATAATTCACCCCTCCACTTT. J is TRBJ1-6 and V is TRBV11-2; no definite D call. Between the trimmed V and J ends, which lost 5 bases and 3 bases, there was a span of 8 bases. Germline CDR1 reads SGHAT; CDR2 reads FQNNGV. This CDR3 comprises 14 residues.